This T cell receptor beta chain was captured in a study of neurological immune-mediated disorders. Findings and limits, study-wide: Subjects shared no identical expanded-clone CDR3 amino acid sequences, suggesting private TCR-beta repertoires in all groups.

TCRdb itself ran the 5' RACE reads through MiXCR, one entry per CDR3 protein. This table holds approximately 23,000 distinct CDR3 sequences, about 10% found once. Many counts were recorded for this clonotype. Its antigen is unidentified. Trimming removed 3 bases from V and 0 bases from J, with 14 bases in between. From germline, CDR1 is DFQATT and CDR2 SNEGSKA (reference sequence). The CDR3 is 16 amino acids. The origin of this receptor is a woman aged 60-75 years with HTLV-1-associated myelopathy (HAM/TSP). The chain carries TRBV20-1 and TRBJ2-2; D is possibly TRBD2 (7 bases). The specimen sequenced was PBMCs. The CDR3 sequence: CSASPAGAANTGELFF. Written as DNA, the CDR3 is TGCAGTGCTAGTCCGGCGGGGGCCGCGAACACCGGGGAGCTGTTTTTT.